Shown below are 23 T cell receptor beta chains from a single sample sequenced in a study of CD8 T cells in ankylosing spondylitis. The antigens of these receptors remain unknown. Study conclusions and caveats: Among TCR beta sequences, a motif of several highly homologous variants appeared characteristic of ankylosing spondylitis blood.

One entry per CDR3 protein results from TCRdb running MiXCR on the 5' RACE reads. The sample has 100,000 to 150,000 distinct CDR3 sequences; approximately 17% are singletons. The sample comprised blood, either unsorted or a sorted T cell fraction (not recorded which). These receptors were collected from a male donor with ankylosing spondylitis.

The chain carries TRBV10-3 and TRBJ2-3, with unresolved D. The germline V and J ends were trimmed by 0 bases and 0 bases, with 10 bases remaining between them. Germline V gene lookup returns CDR1 ENHRY and CDR2 SYGVKD. This CDR3 comprises 16 residues. In DNA, the CDR3 is TGTGCCATCAGTGAGTCGTCCAGGAGAAGCACAGATACGCAGTATTTT. Protein product: CAISESSRRSTDTQYF.

This clonotype was seen more than once but under ten times. The rearrangement links TRBV21-1 to TRBJ1-1; TRBD1, the table's D call, was not compared with the DNA. TRBV21-1 is reported as a pseudogene. This CDR3 has 13 residues. The CDR3 sequence is CASRIRGNTEAFF. CDR3 sequence (DNA): TGTGCCAGCAGGATCCGGGGTAACACTGAAGCTTTCTTT.

This chain uses TRBV15 with TRBJ2-7, with 14 positions matching TRBD2. This CDR3 contains 15 residues. Germline CDR1 reads LNHNV; CDR2 reads YYDKDF (reference sequence). Unmatched junction bases numbered 3, after V lost 5 bases and J lost 3 bases. For the CDR3, the DNA is TGTGCCACCAGCCCAGGGACTAGCGGGAGCTACGAGCAGTACTTC. Amino acid sequence: CATSPGTSGSYEQYF.

The V gene is TRBV27, the J gene TRBJ2-7; D may match TRBD1 or TRBD2 (5 bases each). Germline CDR1 is MNHEY and CDR2 is SMNVEV (reference sequence). Trimming removed 8 bases from V and 0 bases from J, with 14 bases in between. The CDR3 totals 14 residues. This CDR3 is CASSPGADSYEQYF. CDR3 nucleotide sequence: TGTGCCAGCTCCCCCGGGGCTGACTCCTACGAGCAGTACTTC.

This chain joins TRBV10-3 and TRBJ2-3; tentative D call: TRBD2 (6 bases). The V gene's germline CDR1 is ENHRY and CDR2 SYGVKD. The V end was cut by 2 bases, the J end by 6 bases, with 15 bases between. CDR3 length: 15 residues. The CDR3 sequence is CAISEPGGPADTQYF. The CDR3 DNA reads TGTGCCATCAGTGAGCCAGGAGGGCCAGCTGATACGCAGTATTTT.

V and J are TRBV27 and TRBJ1-1; D possibly corresponds to TRBD1 (5 bases). V lost 5 bases, J lost 0 bases, and 16 bases lay in between. The V gene's germline CDR1 is MNHEY and CDR2 SMNVEV (reference sequence). This CDR3 has 16 residues. DNA for the CDR3: TGTGCCAGCAGTCCGCCACTGGGGCCTGTGAACACTGAAGCTTTCTTT. Encoded protein: CASSPPLGPVNTEAFF.

To note about this clonotype: The junction shows a germline mismatch at one end, possibly a read error. This chain joins TRBV6-1 and TRBJ2-3, with D hard to call. The CDR3 length is 15 residues. Germline CDR1 MNHNS, CDR2 SASEGT. This CDR3 is CASSEARMGTDTQYF. The CDR3 nucleotides read TGTGCCAGTAGTGAAGCGCGGATGGGCACAGATACGCAGTATTTT.

This clonotype was picked up a small number of times. The J gene is TRBJ1-2, the V gene TRBV14; 9 positions agree with TRBD1. The CDR3 is 13 amino acids. J gave up 5 bases and V 5 bases, and 3 bases lay outside the gene matches. Germline CDR1 and CDR2: SGHDN and FVKESK. CDR3 DNA sequence: TGTGCCAGCAGCACGGGACAGGGTTATGGCTACACCTTC. It encodes CASSTGQGYGYTF. The variable domain in full, with the rest retrieved from reference TRBV14 and TRBJ1-2, is EAGVTQFPSHSVIEKGQTVTLRCDPISGHDNLYWYRRVMGKEIKFLLHFVKESKQDESGMPNNRFLAERTGGTYSTLKVQPAELEDSGVYFCASSTGQGYGYTFGSGTRLTVV.

This chain links TRBV29-1 with TRBJ2-7, with 10 bases identical to TRBD1. The CDR3 extends over 13 amino acids. The germline V gene encodes CDR1 SQVTM and CDR2 ANQGSEA. The J segment lost 4 bases and the V segment lost 4 bases, leaving 4 bases of the junction unmatched. CDR3 in amino acids: CSVGGDRGYEQYF. CDR3 bases: TGCAGCGTTGGCGGGGACAGGGGATACGAGCAGTACTTC.

There are a few counts of this clonotype. V usage is TRBV4-1 and J usage is TRBJ1-5; D is unclear. Trimming stripped 1 base from V and 7 bases from J, with 8 bases between. There are 13 residues in the CDR3. Per the germline V gene, CDR1 is MGHRA and CDR2 is YSYEKL. DNA for the CDR3: TGCGCCAGCAGCCAAGGTAGCGGGCAGCCCCAGCATTTT. Translation gives CASSQGSGQPQHF.

The V and J genes are TRBV27 and TRBJ1-5; 11 bases are a match to TRBD1. The CDR3 sequence is 15 residues long. Trimming removed 2 bases from V and 9 bases from J; junction bases left unmatched: 6. Germline V gene lookup returns CDR1 MNHEY and CDR2 SMNVEV (reference sequence). The CDR3 loop reads CASSLRGTGGLPQHF. The CDR3, as DNA: TGTGCCAGCAGTTTAAGAGGGACAGGGGGGTTGCCCCAGCATTTT.

The rearrangement joins TRBV20-1 to TRBJ2-7; the D gene is possibly TRBD2 (5 bases). The V and J ends lost 1 base and 1 base respectively, with 5 bases between them. CDR3 length: 12 residues. Germline values: CDR1 DFQATT, CDR2 SNEGSKA (reference sequence). CDR3 nucleotide sequence: TGCAGTGCTAGAGGGAGGTCCTACGAGCAGTACTTC. This gives the protein CSARGRSYEQYF.

This clonotype was seen only a few times. The chain uses TRBV7-2 and TRBJ2-3; the match to TRBD2 covers 12 bases. The germline V gene encodes CDR1 SGHTA and CDR2 FQGNSA. This CDR3 has 16 amino acids. After removal of 2 bases from V and 3 bases from J, the junction contained 3 bases not matched to a gene. This CDR3 is CASSLLAGGETDTQYF. CDR3 in DNA: TGTGCCAGCAGCTTACTAGCGGGAGGGGAAACAGATACGCAGTATTTT.

The chain has TRBV9 and TRBJ2-1; 7 bases are a match to TRBD2. Germline values: CDR1 SGDLS, CDR2 YYNGEE. Trimming took 4 bases from V and 4 from J; bases not matched to a gene: 8. There are 15 residues in the CDR3. The CDR3 protein is CASSTSGTDYNEQFF. For the CDR3, the DNA is TGTGCCAGCAGCACAAGCGGGACGGATTACAATGAGCAGTTCTTC.

The chain uses TRBV7-9 and TRBJ1-2; D unclear. The CDR3 is made up of 12 amino acids. Germline V gene data show CDR1 as SEHNR and CDR2 as FQNEAQ (reference sequence). V was cut by 11 bases and J by 4 bases, with 14 bases left in between. CDR3 region: CAVLSAIYGYTF. CDR3 DNA: TGTGCCGTCCTAAGTGCGATCTATGGCTACACCTTC.

J is TRBJ2-7 and V is TRBV2; the D gene is possibly TRBD2 (6 bases). With 3 bases removed from V and 7 bases from J, the gap between germline ends came to 13 bases. Germline CDR1 SNHLY, CDR2 FYNNEI. The CDR3 runs to 13 residues. The CDR3 nucleotides read TGTGCCAGCAGTGATCTGACCCGGGGGGAGCAGTACTTC. Translating gives CASSDLTRGEQYF.

This rearrangement joins TRBV7-8 to TRBJ2-1; D is uncertain. Germline-derived CDR1 and CDR2 are SGHVS and FQNEAQ. The CDR3 is made up of 16 amino acids. Trimming took 5 bases from V and 0 from J, leaving 14 bases between them. Here the CDR3 reads CASSPGRTSSYNEQFF. The CDR3 bases are TGTGCCAGCAGCCCAGGACGAACGAGCTCCTACAATGAGCAGTTCTTC.

The V and J genes are TRBV9 and TRBJ1-1; D is uncertain. CDR1 and CDR2 (germline): SGDLS, YYNGEE. The CDR3 contains 15 residues. V lost 0 bases and J lost 3, with 12 bases in between. CDR3: CASSVVESQYTEAFF. The CDR3 nucleotides read TGTGCCAGCAGCGTAGTCGAGAGTCAGTACACTGAAGCTTTCTTT.

The J gene is TRBJ2-3, the V gene TRBV11-2; TRBD2 aligns across 8 bases. The CDR3 totals 15 residues. After removal of 4 bases from V and 1 base from J, the junction contained 4 bases not matched to a gene. Germline CDR1 reads SGHAT; CDR2 reads FQNNGV. The CDR3 loop reads CASSSTAGGTDTQYF. CDR3 in DNA: TGTGCCAGCAGCTCTACAGCGGGAGGCACAGATACGCAGTATTTT.

The chain's CDR3 is CASSRPVVQGKDTQYF. CDR3 in DNA: TGCGCCAGCAGCCGCCCCGTTGTCCAGGGGAAAGATACGCAGTATTTT. The chain employs TRBV4-1 and TRBJ2-3; D might be TRBD1 (6 bases). V was pared by 4 bases and J by 5 bases, with 19 bases between. The CDR3 totals 16 residues. Germline CDR1 reads MGHRA; CDR2 reads YSYEKL.

This clonotype appeared a single time. The V and J genes are TRBV4-3 and TRBJ2-7; the D call may be TRBD1 or TRBD2 (5 bases each). Germline CDR1 reads LGHNA; CDR2 reads YSLEER. V was clipped by 0 bases and J by 6 bases, with 15 bases between them. This CDR3 comprises 15 residues. The DNA for the CDR3 is TGCGCCAGCAGCCAAGATCAGGGACCTCCCTCCGAGCAGTACTTC. Its translation: CASSQDQGPPSEQYF.

This clonotype was detected a few times. The rearrangement links TRBV2 to TRBJ1-6; D unresolved. CDR3 length: 14 amino acids. Trimming removed 4 bases from V and 5 bases from J, with 9 bases in between. Per the germline V gene, CDR1 is SNHLY and CDR2 is FYNNEI. The CDR3 nucleotides are TGTGCCAGCAGTGTGTGGAATGATAATTCACCCCTCCACTTT. Amino acid sequence: CASSVWNDNSPLHF.

The sample holds a few counts of this clonotype. The J gene is TRBJ2-3, the V gene TRBV15; 8 bases are a match to TRBD1. Germline CDR1 is LNHNV and CDR2 is YYDKDF (reference sequence). After removal of 3 bases from V and 0 bases from J, the junction contained 8 bases not matched to a gene. There are 17 residues in the CDR3. CDR3 region: CATSSIAGGGSTDTQYF. Written as DNA, the CDR3 is TGTGCCACCAGCAGTATCGCAGGGGGCGGGAGCACAGATACGCAGTATTTT. Combining the CDR3 with reference TRBV15 and TRBJ2-3 gives the whole variable domain DAMVIQNPRYQVTQFGKPVTLSCSQTLNHNVMYWYQQKSSQAPKLLFHYYDKDFNNEADTPDNFQSRRPNTSFCFLDIRSPGLGDTAMYLCATSSIAGGGSTDTQYFGPGTRLTVL.